The TCR beta chain under discussion was sequenced for a study of T-cell reconstitution after alpha-beta-depleted transplantation in children. Notes on the study in general: When one year had passed after transplant, most T-cell counts and diversity came from newly produced T cells. From surviving recipient T cells and thymic progenitors came the high day-60 TCRbeta diversity observed in some patients. The origin of alpha-beta T cells about two months after transplant was reportedly several hundred expanded graft clones.

Only a few counts were recorded for this clonotype. As yet, its antigen is unknown. The CDR3 is 16 amino acids. After removal of 6 bases from V and 4 bases from J, the junction contained 9 bases not matched to a gene. Germline CDR1 is SGHTA and CDR2 is FQGTGA. A TCRbeta library incorporating unique molecular identifiers was prepared. A single record per CDR3 protein comes from TCRdb applying MiXCR to the PCR reads. The table shows around 800,000 distinct CDR3 sequences, with under 20% occurring only once. The sequenced sample was PBMCs, mostly from graft donor cells, obtained 360 days after TCRalphabeta/CD19-depleted stem cell transplant. This receptor was identified in a male patient aged 10 to 17 who had a stem cell transplant for acute lymphoblastic leukemia, so the T cells may come from the graft donor. The gene calls are TRBV7-3 and TRBJ2-1; 10 bases are shared with TRBD2. CDR3 amino acids: CASSHTGTSVYNEQFF. The DNA of the CDR3 is TGTGCCAGCAGTCACACCGGGACTAGCGTGTACAATGAGCAGTTCTTC.